This record covers a single T cell receptor (beta chain). The CDR3 loop spans 15 amino acids. Germline assignment: CDR1 SGHTA and CDR2 FQGNSA. V lost 5 bases to trimming and J lost 4 bases; unmatched junction nucleotides: 3. Researchers ran the PCR with 60 Vbeta and 13 Jbeta primers. Assay: immunoSEQ multiplex PCR; the TCRdb copy retains only in-frame clones and omits some. There are 100,000 to 150,000 clones in the sample; roughly 80% occur only once, and about 11% lies in the top ten. The record originates from a study of cytomegalovirus exposure and HLA in healthy donors. The sequencing sample was made of PBMCs. The clonotype was recovered from a male donor in good health and CMV-seropositive. The V gene is TRBV7-2, the J gene TRBJ2-2; TRBD2 matches 11 bases. As DNA, the CDR3 is TGTGCCAGCAGCCTCGGGACTAGCGGCACCGGGGAGCTGTTTTTT. This codes for CASSLGTSGTGELFF. The full variable domain, with the rest looked up from reference TRBV7-2 and TRBJ2-2, is GAGVSQSPSNKVTEKGKDVELRCDPISGHTALYWYRQSLGQGLEFLIYFQGNSAPDKSGLPSDRFSAERTGGSVSTLTIQRTQQEDSAVYLCASSLGTSGTGELFFGEGSRLTVL.